This T cell receptor (beta chain) came from a study of shared clonotypes between healthy human individuals (dated by TCRdb to the early 2020s). Study-level background: A few men and a couple of women, aged 18 to 49 years, made up the cohort. For each donor, CD4 naive and CD4 memory were each given three plates, CD8 naive was given two plates, and CD8 memory was given one plate. To estimate repertoire size and how much clonotypes are shared between individuals, the study performed deep sequencing of blood TCR repertoires from five healthy adults. To increase sequencing depth and limit assay-specific biases, TCR repertoire library preparation and sequencing were carried out by different laboratories using diverse techniques. Between about 0.9 and 10 billion PBMCs per donor were obtained by leukapheresis. Points the paper makes about the study in general: Because the study included only a small number of donors, the genetic and exposure-history diversity represented was limited. Sampling was restricted to blood, and TCR repertoires in tissue are likely to differ from TCR repertoires in blood. Compared with non-shared clonotypes, the clonotypes found in all four sorted-subset donors had higher generation probabilities. Pairwise subsampling indicated that sequencing depth was expected to affect the degree of clonotype sharing among donors. Larger estimated clonotype richness was generally found for naive subsets than for memory subsets. Rarefaction of sorted-subset datasets indicated incomplete sequencing despite the large sequencing depth. Across four donors, approximately 4.6% of naive CD4, roughly 3.5% of naive CD8, 2% to 2.5% of memory CD4, and approximately 0.42% of memory CD8 clonotypes were shared.

The CDR3, from cysteine to phenylalanine, totals 14 residues. CDR3 DNA only is kept here, 42 bases in frame from base 1. The germline V gene sets CDR1 to ENHRY and CDR2 to SYGVKD. V is shortened by 10 bases, J by 4 bases, and the region joining them spans 18 bases. The donors were healthy, HIV-negative adults with no recently reported acute infections or vaccinations. Every donor was a Caucasian adult residing in Nashville, Tennessee, USA. Magnetic negative selection was used to enrich CD4+ T cells, after which naive cells were positively selected on CD45RA and the negative fraction became the memory subset. Blood was collected by leukapheresis, and PBMCs were isolated by Ficoll-Histopaque density gradient centrifugation and then cryopreserved in liquid nitrogen vapor phase. Purity and quantity of every magnetically sorted T cell population were checked by analytical flow cytometry. From each sorted fraction, genomic DNA was isolated and quantified by UV absorbance on a Nanodrop 2000c.

As concerns this clone: Its antigen is still unknown. No quality values exist for individual bases; no much larger clone is one base distant.

Using the deep immunoSEQ assay, multiplex PCR amplified TCR CDR3 regions from genomic DNA. Extracted genomic DNA from each cell subset was spread evenly across all wells of several immunoSEQ 96-well plates, with each plate serving as a replicate. For sorted subsets, each replicate PCR was loaded with about 0.2 ug genomic DNA, equivalent to about 30,000 T cell genomes. Purified libraries were quantified with a Qubit 3.0 fluorometer, sized on a Bioanalyzer 2100, and re-quantified with the KAPA Library Quantification kit. Every immunoSEQ 96-well plate was sequenced on a separate single-read 150-cycle Illumina NextSeq 550 flow cell. Regarding the original processing steps: The immunoSEQ output contained only junctional sequences without quality scores, so filtering could not match that applied to full-length reads. Sequences were annotated with PyIR, a Python wrapper for IgBLAST v1.9, and V/J genes and CDR3 were assigned using IMGT germline references. Any read was removed if the V/J assignment was weak (E-value above 1e-6), the CDR3 was missing, or the read contained stop codons, out-of-frame junctions, or ambiguous translated residues. V3J clonotypes were defined by identical inferred V gene, J gene, and CDR3 amino acid sequence. Percentage overlap between repertoires was calculated by dividing the number of shared unique clonotypes by the size of the smaller repertoire. Repertoire richness was assessed with RTK rarefaction, the Chao1 estimator, and Recon v2.1 estimates of unobserved clonotypes. Generation probabilities for all TCRbeta clonotypes obtained by the gDNA method from a handful of donors were computed using OLGA. Drawn from immuneACCESS, this table holds only the in-frame rearrangements with V and J called that TCRdb kept. Clones are partly lost; checked studies trace under half to an unresolved V gene and leave the rest unexplained. V, J and clone size reflect that table, while D and trimming were determined from the DNA. Counted in this sample were over 850,000 clones; approximately 80% of them appeared once. The top ten hold 0.6% to 0.75% of the sample.

This sequence was found in a young man in good health. Some clones in this sample may be carry-over from other donors' samples. Input material: memory CD4+ T cells from PBMCs. Interpreted using the paper, the cell subset or site label stands for: CD45RA-negative fraction. The sequence joins TRBV10-3 to TRBJ2-3, with the D gene tentatively TRBD1 or TRBD2, based on 6 matching bases in each. The DNA sequence is TGTGCCACTAACAGGGAGGTGGGGCCAGATACGCAGTATTTT. It translates as CATNREVGPDTQYF.